This TCR beta chain was sequenced in a study of CD8+CD57+ T cells in acquired aplastic anemia. The overall study: Recorded DNA amounts for sorted CD4+ and CD8+ cells had an average of approximately 3.2 ug. Study-wide points: Patients were compared with controls for CD8+ Simpson's diversity, and no significant difference emerged.

The use of genomic DNA as template underpinned the TCR beta VDJ and CDR3 profiling. MiXCR was run by TCRdb on the reads, yielding one entry per CDR3 protein. The table has around 180,000 distinct CDR3 sequences, 55% to 75% seen once; the top ten hold 45%. CDR1 is LNHNV, CDR2 YYDKDF, per germline (reference sequence). This CDR3 has 13 residues. Trimming cost V 1 base and J 1 base, with 4 bases left between them. This clonotype occurred once. The antigen remains unidentified. Since the CDR3 does not end with the conserved phenylalanine or tryptophan, this likely comes from a read error. The TCR was taken from a human donor in good health. The sample taken for sequencing was sorted CD4+, CD8+, or CD8+CD57+ T cells (not recorded which) from PBMCs. J is TRBJ1-1 and V is TRBV15; D not certain. The CDR3 DNA follows: TGTGCCACCAGCAGAGGCAGGAACACTGAAGCTTTCCTT. This sequence encodes CATSRGRNTEAFL.